Presented here are 21 T cell receptor beta chains from one specimen sequenced in a study of cytomegalovirus exposure and HLA in healthy donors. PCR involved 60 Vbeta and 13 Jbeta primers. This table comes from immunoSEQ multiplex PCR, and its TCRdb copy is limited to in-frame clones, with some not included. The repertoire holds 120,000 or so clones, with around three quarters as singletons. The sample taken for sequencing was PBMCs. The receptors were sampled from a woman in her forties in good health and CMV-seropositive.

The chain recombines TRBV15 with TRBJ1-1, with 10 positions matching TRBD1. Looked up from germline, CDR1 is LNHNV and CDR2 is YYDKDF (reference sequence). Trimming removed 5 bases from V and 4 bases from J; junction bases left unmatched: 4. This CDR3 is built from 14 residues. This CDR3 reads CATSSRTGGTEAFF. The CDR3, as DNA: TGTGCCACCAGCTCCCGGACAGGGGGCACTGAAGCTTTCTTT.

The rearrangement uses TRBV5-1 and TRBJ1-6; D unclear. Between the trimmed V and J ends, which lost 6 bases and 7 bases, there was a span of 8 bases. The germline V gene has CDR1 SGHRS and CDR2 YFSETQ. This CDR3 region has 12 residues. The CDR3 DNA follows: TGCGCCAGCAAATCGGGGAATTCACCCCTCCACTTT. As protein: CASKSGNSPLHF.

This chain connects TRBV7-8 to TRBJ1-2; D call uncertain. Germline V gives CDR1 SGHVS, CDR2 FQNEAQ. This CDR3 has 14 residues. The V gene lost 5 bases and the J gene lost 4 bases, with 14 bases spanning the gap. CDR3 residues: CASSPQPNSYGYTF. CDR3 nucleotide sequence: TGTGCCAGCAGCCCCCAACCCAACTCCTATGGCTACACCTTC.

The rearrangement uses TRBV7-9 and TRBJ1-2; 11 nucleotides agree with TRBD1. V lost 5 bases and J lost 7; bases outside the gene matches: 15. Germline lookup yields CDR1 SEHNR and CDR2 FQNEAQ (reference sequence). This CDR3 is 17 amino acids long. CDR3 nucleotide sequence: TGTGCCAGCAGCCGCGGACAGGGGGCTCCAGGCGGGAGTGGCTACACCTTC. It is translated as CASSRGQGAPGGSGYTF.

The chain joins TRBV21-1 to TRBJ1-1. TRBV21-1 constitutes a pseudogene. The CDR3 covers 14 residues. Here the CDR3 reads CASSKAAGCTEAFF. CDR3 nucleotides: TGTGCCAGCAGCAAAGCGGCGGGGTGCACTGAAGCTTTCTTT.

This clone was recorded a few times. The chain links TRBV5-5 to TRBJ2-7; weak D call: TRBD1 (6 bases). Trimming cost V 2 bases and J 2 bases, with 11 bases left between them. The CDR3 loop spans 14 amino acids. Germline CDR1 SGHKS, CDR2 YYEKEE (reference sequence). CDR3: CASSFSGQTYEQYF. CDR3 sequence (DNA): TGTGCCAGCAGCTTCAGCGGACAGACCTACGAGCAGTACTTC.

The chain combines TRBV7-2 with TRBJ2-1; the D gene is possibly TRBD2 (6 bases). The length of the CDR3 is 14 residues. Trimming took off 6 bases at V and 9 bases at J, with 18 bases between the two ends. Germline assignment: CDR1 SGHTA and CDR2 FQGNSA. In DNA form, the CDR3 reads TGTGCCAGCAGGCAACCCCCTAGCGCGGGTGAGCAGTTCTTC. Amino acid sequence: CASRQPPSAGEQFF.

V and J are TRBV4-1 and TRBJ1-5, with 7 bases matching TRBD1. CDR3 length: 18 residues. The V gene's germline CDR1 is MGHRA and CDR2 YSYEKL. The V and J ends lost 2 bases and 0 bases, in that order; junction bases with no gene match: 10. The CDR3 reads CASSQTSGQAISNQPQHF. The CDR3 DNA is TGCGCCAGCAGCCAAACAAGTGGACAGGCGATTAGCAATCAGCCCCAGCATTTT.

The chain links TRBV6-5 to TRBJ2-7, with 7 bases matching TRBD1. Unmatched junction bases numbered 5, after V lost 7 bases and J lost 2 bases. This CDR3 has 13 residues. CDR1 and CDR2 (germline): MNHEY, SVGAGI. The CDR3 loop is CASKGTATYEQYF. Written as DNA, the CDR3 is TGTGCCAGCAAAGGGACAGCCACCTACGAGCAGTACTTC.

The chain links TRBV11-2 to TRBJ1-3; the D is unclear. Germline V lookup: CDR1 SGHAT, CDR2 FQNNGV. V lost 5 bases to trimming and J lost 0 bases, with 11 bases between them. The CDR3 runs to 15 residues. CDR3 sequence: CASSLRVLSGNTIYF. CDR3 DNA: TGTGCCAGCAGCCTACGGGTCCTCTCTGGAAACACCATATATTTT.

The chain uses TRBV11-1 and TRBJ2-1, with 12 bases matching TRBD2. The trim removed 6 bases at V and 1 base at J, leaving 4 bases unmatched. Germline CDR1 reads SGHAT; CDR2 reads FQDESV (reference sequence). CDR3 length: 16 residues. The CDR3 DNA is TGTGCCAGCAGTCGGACTAGCGGGGCGTCCTACAATGAGCAGTTCTTC. Protein: CASSRTSGASYNEQFF.

This clone turned up a few times. V and J are TRBV9 and TRBJ2-2; a possible D gene is TRBD2 (6 bases). Germline V gene sequence: CDR1 SGDLS, CDR2 YYNGEE. V lost 4 bases, J lost 6 bases, and 16 bases lay in between. The CDR3 is made up of 15 amino acids. CDR3 residues: CASSQSSVSPGELFF. The CDR3 nucleotides read TGTGCCAGCAGCCAGTCTAGCGTTTCACCCGGGGAGCTGTTTTTT. Using reference TRBV9 and TRBJ2-2 for the parts outside the CDR3, the full variable domain is DSGVTQTPKHLITATGQRVTLRCSPRSGDLSVYWYQQSLDQGLQFLIQYYNGEERAKGNILERFSAQQFPDLHSELNLSSLELGDSALYFCASSQSSVSPGELFFGEGSRLTVL.

The CDR3 bases are TGTGCCAGCAGGGACGGAGGGGCCAAAAACATTCAGTACTTC. It codes for CASRDGGAKNIQYF. The chain combines TRBV6-1 with TRBJ2-4; tentatively, D is TRBD2 (6 bases). The germline V gene encodes CDR1 MNHNS and CDR2 SASEGT. Trimming removed 6 bases at V and 1 base at J, with 10 bases between. This CDR3 has 14 residues.

This clone occurred once. The chain's CDR3 is CASSLLEGAMGNTEAFF. CDR3 nucleotides: TGTGCCAGCAGCTTGTTGGAGGGGGCGATGGGGAACACTGAAGCTTTCTTT. This chain connects TRBV5-6 to TRBJ1-1, with 7 bases lining up with TRBD1. The CDR3 has 17 amino acids. From germline, CDR1 is SGHDT and CDR2 YYEEEE. V shed 1 base, J shed 1 base, and the junction held 10 bases outside the gene matches.

This chain connects TRBV6-4 to TRBJ2-5; D is possibly TRBD2 (5 bases). Trimming took off 0 bases at V and 5 bases at J, with 10 bases between the two ends. This CDR3 region has 14 residues. The V gene's germline CDR1 is MRHNA and CDR2 SNTAGT. CDR3 sequence reads: CASSDSLGSETQYF. CDR3 DNA sequence: TGTGCCAGCAGTGACTCGTTAGGGAGTGAGACCCAGTACTTC.

This clone was found once. One junction end does not reproduce the germline sequence, and a read error may be involved. The same CDR3 is also encoded by other DNA sequences in this sample. This chain joins TRBV6-5 and TRBJ1-6; 8 bases line up with TRBD1. The CDR3 is 14 amino acids. Per the germline V gene, CDR1 is MNHEY and CDR2 is SVGAGI. CDR3 DNA sequence: TGTGCCAGCAGCCCGGACAGGGTGAATTCCCCCCTCCACTTT. Translated, it gives CASSPDRVNSPLHF.

This chain joins TRBV7-9 and TRBJ2-1; TRBD1 matches 11 bases. CDR1 is SEHNR and CDR2 is FQNEAQ in the germline V gene (reference sequence). V was pared by 5 bases and J by 7 bases, with 10 bases of the junction left unmatched. CDR3 length equals 16 residues. The CDR3 sequence is CASSARTGGAYNEQFF. The CDR3 DNA reads as TGTGCCAGCAGCGCCCGGACAGGGGGCGCGTATAATGAGCAGTTCTTC.

The V and J genes are TRBV27 and TRBJ1-5; 8 bases are a match to TRBD1. The CDR3 extends over 16 amino acids. Trimming took 4 bases from V and 3 from J; bases not matched to a gene: 8. Germline assignment: CDR1 MNHEY and CDR2 SMNVEV (reference sequence). This CDR3 is CASSSTRTGNNQPQHF. CDR3 in DNA: TGTGCCAGCAGTTCTACTCGGACAGGGAACAATCAGCCCCAGCATTTT.

The rearrangement joins TRBV7-6 to TRBJ2-7; tentatively, D is TRBD2 (6 bases). V was clipped by 2 bases and J by 6 bases, with 11 bases between them. Germline V lookup: CDR1 SGHVS, CDR2 FNYEAQ. CDR3 length: 13 amino acids. Here the CDR3 reads CASSLHEAGEQYF. CDR3 in DNA: TGTGCCAGCAGCTTACACGAAGCGGGCGAGCAGTACTTC.

The CDR3 region has the DNA TGCGCCAGCAGTCTTGTTTATAGCAATCAGCCCCAGCATTTT. This sequence encodes CASSLVYSNQPQHF. The chain uses TRBV23-1 and TRBJ1-5; D unresolved. TRBV23-1 is an ORF, with its function uncertain. The CDR3 totals 14 residues. Between the trimmed V and J ends, which lost 4 bases and 0 bases, there was a span of 7 bases.

This sequence joins TRBV5-1 and TRBJ2-1, with 9 bases aligning to TRBD1. V shed 4 bases and J 6 bases; nucleotides not matched to a gene: 8. CDR3 length equals 15 residues. CDR1 and CDR2 from the germline V gene are SGHRS and YFSETQ. The CDR3 loop reads CASSDPGQGPNEQFF. The CDR3 DNA reads as TGCGCCAGCAGCGATCCGGGACAGGGCCCCAATGAGCAGTTCTTC.